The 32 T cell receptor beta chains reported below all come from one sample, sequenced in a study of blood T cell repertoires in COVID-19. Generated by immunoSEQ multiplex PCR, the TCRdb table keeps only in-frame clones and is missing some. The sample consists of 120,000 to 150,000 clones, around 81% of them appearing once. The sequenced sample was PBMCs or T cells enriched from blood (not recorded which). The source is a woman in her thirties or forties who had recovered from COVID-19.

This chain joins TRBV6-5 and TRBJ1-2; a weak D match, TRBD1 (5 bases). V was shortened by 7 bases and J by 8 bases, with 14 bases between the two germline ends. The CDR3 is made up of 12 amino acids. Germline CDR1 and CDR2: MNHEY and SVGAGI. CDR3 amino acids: CASTSGLGGYTF. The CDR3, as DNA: TGTGCCAGCACCTCAGGGCTAGGGGGCTACACCTTC.

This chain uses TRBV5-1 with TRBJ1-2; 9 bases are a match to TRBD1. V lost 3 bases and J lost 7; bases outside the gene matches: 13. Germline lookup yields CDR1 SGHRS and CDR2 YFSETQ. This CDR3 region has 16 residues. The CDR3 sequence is CASSSRRGQGFTGYTF. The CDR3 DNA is TGCGCCAGCAGCTCCCGTAGAGGACAGGGGTTTACTGGCTACACCTTC.

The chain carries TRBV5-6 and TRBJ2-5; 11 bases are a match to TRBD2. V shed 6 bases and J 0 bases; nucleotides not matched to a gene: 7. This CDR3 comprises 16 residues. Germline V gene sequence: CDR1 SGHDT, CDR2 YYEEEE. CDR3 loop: CASTEASGRYQETQYF. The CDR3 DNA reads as TGTGCCAGCACCGAAGCTAGCGGGAGGTACCAAGAGACCCAGTACTTC.

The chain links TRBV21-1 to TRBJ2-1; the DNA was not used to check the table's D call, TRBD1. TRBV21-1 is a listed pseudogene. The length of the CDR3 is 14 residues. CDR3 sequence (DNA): TGTGCCAGCAGCAAAAAAACAGGGAAGAATGAGCAGTTCTTC. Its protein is CASSKKTGKNEQFF.

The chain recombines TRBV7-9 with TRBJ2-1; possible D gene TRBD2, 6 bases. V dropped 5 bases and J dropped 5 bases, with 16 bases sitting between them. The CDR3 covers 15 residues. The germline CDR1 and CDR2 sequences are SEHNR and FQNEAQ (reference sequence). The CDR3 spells CASSLGVTRNNEQFF. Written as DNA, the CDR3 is TGTGCCAGCAGCCTGGGGGTGACTAGGAACAATGAGCAGTTCTTC.

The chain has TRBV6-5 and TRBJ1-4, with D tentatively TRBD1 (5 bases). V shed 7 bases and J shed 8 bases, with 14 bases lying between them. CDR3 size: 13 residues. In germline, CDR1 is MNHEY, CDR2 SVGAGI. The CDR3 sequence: CASTQGVGEKLFF. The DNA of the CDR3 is TGTGCCAGCACCCAAGGGGTGGGGGAAAAACTGTTTTTT.

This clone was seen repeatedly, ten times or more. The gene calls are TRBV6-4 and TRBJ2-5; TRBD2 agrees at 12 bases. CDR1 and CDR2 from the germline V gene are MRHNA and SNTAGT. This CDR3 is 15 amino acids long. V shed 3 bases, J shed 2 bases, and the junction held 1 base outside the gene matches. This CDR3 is CASSEGTSGQETQYF. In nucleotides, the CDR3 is TGTGCCAGCAGTGAAGGGACTAGCGGGCAAGAGACCCAGTACTTC.

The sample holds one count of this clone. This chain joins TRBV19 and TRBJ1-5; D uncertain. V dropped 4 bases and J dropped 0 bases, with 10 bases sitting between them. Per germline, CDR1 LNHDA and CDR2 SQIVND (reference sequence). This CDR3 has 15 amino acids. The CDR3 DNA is TGTGCCAGTAGTACTGGACTGATTAGCAATCAGCCCCAGCATTTT. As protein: CASSTGLISNQPQHF.

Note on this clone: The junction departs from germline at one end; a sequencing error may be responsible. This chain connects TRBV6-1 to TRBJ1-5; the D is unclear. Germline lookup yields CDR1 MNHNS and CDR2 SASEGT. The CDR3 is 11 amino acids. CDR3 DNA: TGTGCCAGCAGTGAAGACTTTATCTCTGATTTT. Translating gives CASSEDFISDF.

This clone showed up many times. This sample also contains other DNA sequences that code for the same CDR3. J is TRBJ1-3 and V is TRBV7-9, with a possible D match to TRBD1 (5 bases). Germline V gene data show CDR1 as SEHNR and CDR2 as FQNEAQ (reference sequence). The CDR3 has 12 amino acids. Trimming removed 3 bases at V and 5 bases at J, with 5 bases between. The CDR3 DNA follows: TGTGCCAGCAGCTTGGACAGAAACACCATATATTTT. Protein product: CASSLDRNTIYF.

The DNA for the CDR3 is TGTGCCAGCAGAAGGGACAGGGCCTTTTACGAGCAGTACTTC. Its translation: CASRRDRAFYEQYF. The gene calls are TRBV11-1 and TRBJ2-7; 9 bases fit TRBD1. CDR3 length: 14 residues. Trimming removed 6 bases from V and 4 bases from J; junction bases left unmatched: 7. CDR1 is SGHAT and CDR2 is FQDESV in the germline V gene (reference sequence).

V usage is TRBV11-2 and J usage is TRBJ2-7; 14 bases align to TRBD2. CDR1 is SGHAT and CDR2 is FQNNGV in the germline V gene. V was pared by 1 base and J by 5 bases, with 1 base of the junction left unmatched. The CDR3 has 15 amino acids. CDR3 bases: TGTGCCAGCAGCTTAGGGGGACTAGCGGGAGACGAGCAGTACTTC. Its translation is CASSLGGLAGDEQYF.

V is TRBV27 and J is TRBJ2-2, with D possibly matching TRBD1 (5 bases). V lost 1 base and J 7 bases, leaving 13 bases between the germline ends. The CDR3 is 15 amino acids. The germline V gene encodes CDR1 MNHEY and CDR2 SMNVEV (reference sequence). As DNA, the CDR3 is TGTGCCAGCAGTTTATGGCAGGGATCGGTCGGGGAGCTGTTTTTT. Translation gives CASSLWQGSVGELFF.

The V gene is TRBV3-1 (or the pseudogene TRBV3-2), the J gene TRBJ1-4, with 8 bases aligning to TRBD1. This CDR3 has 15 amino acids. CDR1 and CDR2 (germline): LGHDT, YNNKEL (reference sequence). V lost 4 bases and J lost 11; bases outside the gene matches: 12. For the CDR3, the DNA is TGTGCCAGCAGCCCATCCCGGGCAGGGGGCATCAAACTGTTTTTT. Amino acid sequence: CASSPSRAGGIKLFF.

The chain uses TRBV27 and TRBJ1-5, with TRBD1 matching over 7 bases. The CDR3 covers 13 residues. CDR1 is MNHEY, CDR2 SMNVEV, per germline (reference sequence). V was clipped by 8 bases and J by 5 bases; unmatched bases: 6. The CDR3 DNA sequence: TGTGCCAGCGCGACAGGGTCACATCAGCCCCAGCATTTT. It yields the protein CASATGSHQPQHF.

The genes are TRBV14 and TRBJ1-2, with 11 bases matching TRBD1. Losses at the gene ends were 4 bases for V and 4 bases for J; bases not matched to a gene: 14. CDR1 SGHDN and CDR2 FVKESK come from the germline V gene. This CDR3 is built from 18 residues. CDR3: CASSLPRTGGAAGYGYTF. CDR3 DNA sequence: TGTGCCAGCAGCCTCCCCAGGACAGGGGGCGCGGCTGGCTATGGCTACACCTTC.

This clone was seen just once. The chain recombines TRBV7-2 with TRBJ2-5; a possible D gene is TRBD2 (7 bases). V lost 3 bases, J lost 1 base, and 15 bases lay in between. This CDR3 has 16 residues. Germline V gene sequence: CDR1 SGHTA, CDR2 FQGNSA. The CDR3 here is CASSFLRGGSQETQYF. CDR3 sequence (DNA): TGTGCCAGCAGCTTTTTAAGGGGGGGGTCCCAAGAGACCCAGTACTTC.

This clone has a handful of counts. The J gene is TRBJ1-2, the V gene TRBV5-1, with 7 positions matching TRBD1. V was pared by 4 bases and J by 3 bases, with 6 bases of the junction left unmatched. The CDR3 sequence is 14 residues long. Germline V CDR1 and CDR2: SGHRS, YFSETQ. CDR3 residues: CASSTGTEHYGYTF. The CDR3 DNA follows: TGCGCCAGCAGCACCGGGACAGAGCACTATGGCTACACCTTC.

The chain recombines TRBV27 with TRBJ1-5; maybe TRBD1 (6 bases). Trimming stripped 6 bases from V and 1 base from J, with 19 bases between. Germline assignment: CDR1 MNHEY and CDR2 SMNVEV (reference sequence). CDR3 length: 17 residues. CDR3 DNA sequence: TGTGCCAGCAGCACTTACAGGGACAAAAGAAGCAATCAGCCCCAGCATTTT. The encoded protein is CASSTYRDKRSNQPQHF.

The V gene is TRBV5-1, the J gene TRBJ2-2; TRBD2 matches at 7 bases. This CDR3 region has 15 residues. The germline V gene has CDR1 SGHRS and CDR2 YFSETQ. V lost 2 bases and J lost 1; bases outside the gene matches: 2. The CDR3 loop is CASSLPGGNTGELFF. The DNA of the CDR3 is TGCGCCAGCAGCTTACCGGGGGGGAACACCGGGGAGCTGTTTTTT.

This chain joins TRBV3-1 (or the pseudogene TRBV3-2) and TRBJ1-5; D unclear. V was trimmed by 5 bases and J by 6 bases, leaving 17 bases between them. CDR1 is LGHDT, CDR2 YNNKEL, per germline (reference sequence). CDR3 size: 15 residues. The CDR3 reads CASSTTPGEGQPQHF. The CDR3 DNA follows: TGTGCCAGCAGCACGACCCCCGGTGAGGGTCAGCCCCAGCATTTT.

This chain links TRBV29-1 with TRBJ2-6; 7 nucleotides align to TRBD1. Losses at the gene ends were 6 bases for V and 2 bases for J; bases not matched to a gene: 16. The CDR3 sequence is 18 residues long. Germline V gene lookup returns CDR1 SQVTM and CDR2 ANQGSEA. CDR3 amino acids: CSVLNTGATLPGANVLTF. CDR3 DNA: TGCAGCGTCCTCAACACAGGGGCTACCCTTCCTGGGGCCAACGTCCTGACTTTC.

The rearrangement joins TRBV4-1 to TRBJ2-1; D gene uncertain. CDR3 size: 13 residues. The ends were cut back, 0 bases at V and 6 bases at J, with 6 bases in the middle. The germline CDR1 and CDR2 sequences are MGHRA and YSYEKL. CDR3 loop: CASSQDRSNEQFF. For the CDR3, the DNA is TGCGCCAGCAGCCAAGATAGAAGCAATGAGCAGTTCTTC.

The CDR3 nucleotides read TGTGCCAGCAGCCCCCGTAACAGGGTCCCTGAAGCTTTCTTT. Protein product: CASSPRNRVPEAFF. V and J are TRBV16 and TRBJ1-1, with D perhaps matching TRBD1 (6 bases). CDR1 is KGHSY and CDR2 is FQNENV in the germline V gene. V shed 4 bases and J shed 6 bases, with 15 bases lying between them. The CDR3 has 14 residues.

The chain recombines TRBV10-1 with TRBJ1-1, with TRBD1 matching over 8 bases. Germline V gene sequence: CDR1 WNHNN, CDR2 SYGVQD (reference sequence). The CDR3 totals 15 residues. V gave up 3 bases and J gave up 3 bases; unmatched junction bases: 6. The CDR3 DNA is TGCGCCAGCAGTGACTCCCGGACAGGGTACACTGAAGCTTTCTTT. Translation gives CASSDSRTGYTEAFF.

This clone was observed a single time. The CDR3 DNA is TGTGCCAGCAGAAGAACCACAGGGCCCGGCGGGGGTAATGAAAAACTGTTTTTT. Its protein product is CASRRTTGPGGGNEKLFF. The chain combines TRBV27 with TRBJ1-4, with a tentative D call TRBD1 (6 bases). In germline, CDR1 is MNHEY, CDR2 SMNVEV (reference sequence). This CDR3 is 18 amino acids long. The V end lost 6 bases, the J end lost 4 bases, and 24 bases lay between the germline ends.

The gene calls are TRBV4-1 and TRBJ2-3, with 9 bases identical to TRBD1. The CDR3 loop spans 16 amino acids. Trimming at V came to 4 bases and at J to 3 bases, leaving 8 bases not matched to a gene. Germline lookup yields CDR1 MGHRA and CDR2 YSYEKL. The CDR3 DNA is TGCGCCAGCAGCCCTCGGGACAGGGAATCGACAGATACGCAGTATTTT. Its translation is CASSPRDRESTDTQYF.

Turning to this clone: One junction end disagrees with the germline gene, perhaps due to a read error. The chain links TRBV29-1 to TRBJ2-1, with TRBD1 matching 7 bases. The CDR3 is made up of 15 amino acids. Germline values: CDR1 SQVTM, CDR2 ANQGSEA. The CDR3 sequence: CSVKDRDSSYNEQFF. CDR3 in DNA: TGCAGCGTTAAAGACAGGGATAGCTCCTACAATGAGCAGTTCTTC.

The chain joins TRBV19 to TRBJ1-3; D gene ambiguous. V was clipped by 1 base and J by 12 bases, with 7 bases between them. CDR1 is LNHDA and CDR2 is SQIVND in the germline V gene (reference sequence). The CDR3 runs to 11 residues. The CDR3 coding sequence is TGTGCCAGTAGTATAGCTCGAGACATATATTTT. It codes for CASSIARDIYF. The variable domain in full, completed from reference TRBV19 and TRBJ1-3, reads DGGITQSPKYLFRKEGQNVTLSCEQNLNHDAMYWYRQDPGQGLRLIYYSQIVNDFQKGDIAEGYSVSREKKESFPLTVTSAQKNPTAFYLCASSIARDIYFGEGSWLTVV.

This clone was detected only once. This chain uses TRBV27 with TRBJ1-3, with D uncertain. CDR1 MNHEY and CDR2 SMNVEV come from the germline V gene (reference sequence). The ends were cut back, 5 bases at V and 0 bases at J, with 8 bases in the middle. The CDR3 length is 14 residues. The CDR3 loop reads CASSAGFSGNTIYF. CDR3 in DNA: TGTGCCAGCAGTGCAGGATTCTCTGGAAACACCATATATTTT.

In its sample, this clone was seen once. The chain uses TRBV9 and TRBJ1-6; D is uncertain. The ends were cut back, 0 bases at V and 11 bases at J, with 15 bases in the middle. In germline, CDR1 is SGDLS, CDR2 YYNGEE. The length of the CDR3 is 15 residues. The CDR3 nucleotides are TGTGCCAGCAGCGTAGAAGCTCTTCTTACCACACCCCTCCACTTT. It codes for CASSVEALLTTPLHF.

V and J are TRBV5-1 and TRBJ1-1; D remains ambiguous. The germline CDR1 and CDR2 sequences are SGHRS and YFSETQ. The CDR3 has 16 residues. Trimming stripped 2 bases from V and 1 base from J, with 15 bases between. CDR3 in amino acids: CASSFKLFATNTEAFF. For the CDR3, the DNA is TGCGCCAGCAGCTTTAAACTATTTGCCACGAACACTGAAGCTTTCTTT.